Sequencing of this TCR beta chain was carried out in a study of blood T cell repertoires in COVID-19. Overall study: Material from acute and convalescent COVID-19 was sourced from the United States, Italy and Spain. The cDNA or gDNA used as material had been derived from T cells, B-cell-depleted T cells, or PBMCs.

The CDR3 sequence is 13 residues long. Germline CDR1 reads SEHNR; CDR2 reads FQNEAQ (reference sequence). The V gene lost 0 bases and the J gene lost 2 bases, with 2 bases spanning the gap. Original data processing: Amplification of reference gene primers was used by the study to estimate nucleated cell counts. TCRdb's table, derived via immunoSEQ multiplex PCR, lists solely in-frame clones and lacks some. The V and J calls and clone size were taken over from that table, and D and trimming were inferred from the DNA. The repertoire holds about 29,000 clones, less than 90% seen once, with roughly 22% in the top ten.

The sequenced sample was peripheral blood. J is TRBJ2-1 and V is TRBV7-9; no clear D. The sequence derives from a human donor with active COVID-19. The donor label of this sample is uncertain. The DNA for the CDR3 is TGTGCCAGCAGCTTAGCCGCCTACAATGAGCAGTTCTTC. Protein product: CASSLAAYNEQFF.